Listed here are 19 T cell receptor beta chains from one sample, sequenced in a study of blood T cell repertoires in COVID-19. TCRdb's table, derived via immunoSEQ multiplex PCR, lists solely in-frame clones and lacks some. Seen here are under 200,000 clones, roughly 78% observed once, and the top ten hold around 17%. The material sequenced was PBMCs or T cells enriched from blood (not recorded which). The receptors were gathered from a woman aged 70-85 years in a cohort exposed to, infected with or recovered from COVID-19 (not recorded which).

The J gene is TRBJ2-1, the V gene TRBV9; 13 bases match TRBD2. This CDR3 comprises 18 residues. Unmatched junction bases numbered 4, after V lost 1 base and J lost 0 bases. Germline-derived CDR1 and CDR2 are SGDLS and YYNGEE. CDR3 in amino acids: CASSVKLAGGPSYNEQFF. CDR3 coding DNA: TGTGCCAGCAGCGTAAAACTAGCGGGAGGGCCCTCCTACAATGAGCAGTTCTTC. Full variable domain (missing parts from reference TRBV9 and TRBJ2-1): DSGVTQTPKHLITATGQRVTLRCSPRSGDLSVYWYQQSLDQGLQFLIQYYNGEERAKGNILERFSAQQFPDLHSELNLSSLELGDSALYFCASSVKLAGGPSYNEQFFGPGTRLTVL.

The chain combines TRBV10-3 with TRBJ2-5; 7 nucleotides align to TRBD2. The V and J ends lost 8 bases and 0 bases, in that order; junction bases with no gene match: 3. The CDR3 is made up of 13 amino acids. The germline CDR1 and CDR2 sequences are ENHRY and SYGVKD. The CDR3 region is CAIGGGDQETQYF. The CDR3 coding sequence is TGTGCCATCGGGGGGGGAGACCAAGAGACCCAGTACTTC.

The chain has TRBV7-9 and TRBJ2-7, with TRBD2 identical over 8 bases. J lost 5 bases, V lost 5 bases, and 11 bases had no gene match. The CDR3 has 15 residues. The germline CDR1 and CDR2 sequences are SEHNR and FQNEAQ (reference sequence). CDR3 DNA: TGTGCCAGCAGCCCTGCTGGGGCGGGGGGCCACGAGCAGTACTTC. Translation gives CASSPAGAGGHEQYF.

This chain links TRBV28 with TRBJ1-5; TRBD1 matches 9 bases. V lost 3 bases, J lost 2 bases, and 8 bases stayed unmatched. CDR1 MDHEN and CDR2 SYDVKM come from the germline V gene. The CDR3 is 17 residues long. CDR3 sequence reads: CASSFGTGTYGNQPQHF. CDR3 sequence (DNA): TGTGCCAGCAGTTTCGGGACAGGGACATACGGCAATCAGCCCCAGCATTTT.

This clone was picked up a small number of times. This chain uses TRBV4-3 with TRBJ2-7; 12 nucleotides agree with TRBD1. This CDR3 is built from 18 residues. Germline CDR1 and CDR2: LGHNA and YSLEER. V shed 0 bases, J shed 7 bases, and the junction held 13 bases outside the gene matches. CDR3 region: CASSQDFVRGQGAREQYF. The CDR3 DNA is TGCGCCAGCAGCCAAGATTTTGTACGGGGACAGGGGGCGAGGGAGCAGTACTTC.

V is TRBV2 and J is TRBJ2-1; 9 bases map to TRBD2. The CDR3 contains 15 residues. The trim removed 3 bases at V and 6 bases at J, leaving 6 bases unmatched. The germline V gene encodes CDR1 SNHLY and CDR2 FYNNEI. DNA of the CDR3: TGTGCCAGCAGTGATTCGTTTAGCGGGAGCAATGAGCAGTTCTTC. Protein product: CASSDSFSGSNEQFF.

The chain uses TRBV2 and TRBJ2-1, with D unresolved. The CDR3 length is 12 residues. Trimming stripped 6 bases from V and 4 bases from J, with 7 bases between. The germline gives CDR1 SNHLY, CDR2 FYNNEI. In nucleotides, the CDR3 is TGTGCCAGCAGGCTTCAGTACAATGAGCAGTTCTTC. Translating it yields CASRLQYNEQFF.

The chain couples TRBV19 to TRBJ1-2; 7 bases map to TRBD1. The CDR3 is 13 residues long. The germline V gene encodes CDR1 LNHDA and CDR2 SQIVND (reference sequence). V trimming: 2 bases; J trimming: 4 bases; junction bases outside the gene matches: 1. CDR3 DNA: TGTGCCAGTAGTATAAGGGGGCCCTATGGCTACACCTTC. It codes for CASSIRGPYGYTF.

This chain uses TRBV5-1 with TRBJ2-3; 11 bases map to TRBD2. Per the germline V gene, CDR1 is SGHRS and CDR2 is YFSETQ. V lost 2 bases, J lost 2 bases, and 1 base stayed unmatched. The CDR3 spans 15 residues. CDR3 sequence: CASSFSGRDTDTQYF. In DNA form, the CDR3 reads TGCGCCAGCAGCTTTAGCGGGAGGGACACAGATACGCAGTATTTT.

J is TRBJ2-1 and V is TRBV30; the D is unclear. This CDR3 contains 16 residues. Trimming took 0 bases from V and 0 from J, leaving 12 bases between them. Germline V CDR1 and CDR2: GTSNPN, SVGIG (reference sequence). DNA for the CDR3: TGTGCCTGGAGTGTGTTGGGCCGCCGCTCCTACAATGAGCAGTTCTTC. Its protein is CAWSVLGRRSYNEQFF. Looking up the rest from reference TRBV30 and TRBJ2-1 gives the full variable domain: SQTIHQWPATLVQPVGSPLSLECTVEGTSNPNLYWYRQAAGRGLQLLFYSVGIGQISSEVPQNLSASRPQDRQFILSSKKLLLSDSGFYLCAWSVLGRRSYNEQFFGPGTRLTVL.

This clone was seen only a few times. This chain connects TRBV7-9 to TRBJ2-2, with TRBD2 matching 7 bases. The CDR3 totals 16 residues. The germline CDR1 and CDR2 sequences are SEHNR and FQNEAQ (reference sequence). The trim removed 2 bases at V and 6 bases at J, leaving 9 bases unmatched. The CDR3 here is CASSLLGGSIAGELFF. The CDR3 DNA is TGTGCCAGCAGCTTACTGGGCGGGAGCATAGCCGGGGAGCTGTTTTTT.

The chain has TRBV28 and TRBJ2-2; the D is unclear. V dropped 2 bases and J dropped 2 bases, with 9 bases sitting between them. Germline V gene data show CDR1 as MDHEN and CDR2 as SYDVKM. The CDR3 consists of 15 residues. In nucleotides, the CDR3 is TGTGCCAGCAGTTTAGGCAGTTCAAACACCGGGGAGCTGTTTTTT. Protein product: CASSLGSSNTGELFF.

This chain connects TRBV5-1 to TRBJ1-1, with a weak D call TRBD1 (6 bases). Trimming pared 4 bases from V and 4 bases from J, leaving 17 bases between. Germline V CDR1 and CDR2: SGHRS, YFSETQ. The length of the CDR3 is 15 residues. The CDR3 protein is CASSAGGGAGTEAFF. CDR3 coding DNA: TGCGCCAGCAGCGCGGGTGGGGGGGCAGGCACTGAAGCTTTCTTT.

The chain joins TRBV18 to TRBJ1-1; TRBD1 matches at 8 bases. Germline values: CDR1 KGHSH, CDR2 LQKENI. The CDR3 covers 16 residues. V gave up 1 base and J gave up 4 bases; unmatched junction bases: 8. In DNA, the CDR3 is TGTGCCAGCTCACCACGACTCGACAGGGGTACCACTGAAGCTTTCTTT. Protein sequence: CASSPRLDRGTTEAFF.

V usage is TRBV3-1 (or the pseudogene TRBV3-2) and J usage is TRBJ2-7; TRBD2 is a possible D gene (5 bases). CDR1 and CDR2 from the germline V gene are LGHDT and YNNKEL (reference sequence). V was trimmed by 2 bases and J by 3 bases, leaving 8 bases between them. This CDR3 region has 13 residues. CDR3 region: CASSQWENYEQYF. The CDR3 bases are TGTGCCAGCAGCCAATGGGAGAACTACGAGCAGTACTTC.

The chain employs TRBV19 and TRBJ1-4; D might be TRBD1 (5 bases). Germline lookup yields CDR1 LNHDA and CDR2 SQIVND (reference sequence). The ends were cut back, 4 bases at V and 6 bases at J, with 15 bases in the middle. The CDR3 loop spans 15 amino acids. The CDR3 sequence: CASSTDRGGDEKLFF. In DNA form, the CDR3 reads TGTGCCAGTAGTACCGATCGTGGAGGGGATGAAAAACTGTTTTTT.

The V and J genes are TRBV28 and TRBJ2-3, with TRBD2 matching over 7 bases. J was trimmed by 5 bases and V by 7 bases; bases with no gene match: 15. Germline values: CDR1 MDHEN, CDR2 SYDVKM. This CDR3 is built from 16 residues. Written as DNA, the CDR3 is TGTGCCAGCACGGGGGGAGCGTGGGCAGGAGGAGATACGCAGTATTTT. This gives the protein CASTGGAWAGGDTQYF.

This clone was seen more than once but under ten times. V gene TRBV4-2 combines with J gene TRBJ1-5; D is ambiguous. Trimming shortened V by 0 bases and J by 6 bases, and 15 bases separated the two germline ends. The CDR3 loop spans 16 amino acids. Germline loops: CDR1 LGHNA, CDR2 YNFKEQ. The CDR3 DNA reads TGTGCCAGCAGCCAAGACCCAGGAAATGAGGGTCAGCCCCAGCATTTT. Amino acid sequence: CASSQDPGNEGQPQHF.

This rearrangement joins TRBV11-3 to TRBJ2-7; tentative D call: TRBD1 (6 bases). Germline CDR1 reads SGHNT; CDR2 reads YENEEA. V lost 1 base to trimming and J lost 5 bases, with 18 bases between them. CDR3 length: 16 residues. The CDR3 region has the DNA TGTGCCAGCAGCTTAGGGGTTGCGGCAGGGGTCCACGAGCAGTACTTC. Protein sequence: CASSLGVAAGVHEQYF. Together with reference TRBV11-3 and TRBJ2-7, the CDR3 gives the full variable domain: EAGVVQSPRYKIIEKKQPVAFWCNPISGHNTLYWYLQNLGQGPELLIRYENEEAVDDSQLPKDRFSAERLKGVDSTLKIQPAELGDSAVYLCASSLGVAAGVHEQYFGPGTRLTVT.